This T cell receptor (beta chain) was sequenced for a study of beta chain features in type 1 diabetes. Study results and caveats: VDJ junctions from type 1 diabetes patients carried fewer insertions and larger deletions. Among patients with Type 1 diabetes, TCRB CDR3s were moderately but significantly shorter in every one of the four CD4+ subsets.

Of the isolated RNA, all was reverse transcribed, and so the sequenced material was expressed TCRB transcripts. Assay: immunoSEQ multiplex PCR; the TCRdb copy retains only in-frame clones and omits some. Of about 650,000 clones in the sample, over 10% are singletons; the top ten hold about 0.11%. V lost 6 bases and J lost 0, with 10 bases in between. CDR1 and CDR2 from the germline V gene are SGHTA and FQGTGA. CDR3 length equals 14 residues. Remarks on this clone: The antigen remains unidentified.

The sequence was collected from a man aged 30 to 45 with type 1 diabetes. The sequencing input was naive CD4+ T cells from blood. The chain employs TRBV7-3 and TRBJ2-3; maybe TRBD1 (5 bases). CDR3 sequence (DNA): TGTGCCAGCAGTTTAGGGGTTAGCACAGATACGCAGTATTTT. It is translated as CASSLGVSTDTQYF. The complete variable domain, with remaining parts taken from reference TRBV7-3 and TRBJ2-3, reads GAGVSQTPSNKVTEKGKYVELRCDPISGHTALYWYRQSLGQGPEFLIYFQGTGAADDSGLPNDRFFAVRPEGSVSTLKIQRTERGDSAVYLCASSLGVSTDTQYFGPGTRLTVL.